These 32 T cell receptor beta chains originate from one sample sequenced in a study of Ad26.COV2.S vaccination and SARS-CoV-2 variants. Treatment specified: 19 received Ad26.COV2.S at low or high dose, single or two shots; roughly 5 received placebo; per-sample allocation not given. Day 63 following the first vaccine or placebo injection was when the samples were taken. Generated by immunoSEQ multiplex PCR, the TCRdb table keeps only in-frame clones and is missing some. The data hold roughly 680,000 clones, with around 89% observed a single time. Sequences were derived from peripheral blood, sampled in a trial of Ad26.COV2.S vaccine versus placebo. The receptors were gathered from a person aged 18-65 years who received the Ad26.COV2.S COVID-19 vaccine or a placebo.

V usage is TRBV27 and J usage is TRBJ2-2; possibly TRBD2 for D (6 bases). The V end was cut by 6 bases, the J end by 3 bases, with 20 bases between. The CDR3 is 17 residues long. CDR1 MNHEY and CDR2 SMNVEV come from the germline V gene (reference sequence). CDR3: CASSTPGLSAHTGELFF. The CDR3 nucleotides are TGTGCCAGCAGCACCCCGGGACTCTCAGCGCACACCGGGGAGCTGTTTTTT.

The V and J genes are TRBV6-5 and TRBJ1-2; D may be TRBD1 (6 bases). CDR3 length equals 16 residues. Germline V gene lookup returns CDR1 MNHEY and CDR2 SVGAGI. The V and J ends lost 1 base and 2 bases respectively, with 14 bases between them. CDR3 amino acids: CASSYFQWGANYGYTF. Written as DNA, the CDR3 is TGTGCCAGCAGTTACTTTCAGTGGGGGGCCAACTATGGCTACACCTTC.

The rearrangement links TRBV7-6 to TRBJ1-4; D perhaps matches TRBD1 (5 bases). CDR3 length equals 17 residues. The V gene's germline CDR1 is SGHVS and CDR2 FNYEAQ. V gave up 1 base and J gave up 3 bases, with 15 bases separating them. Here the CDR3 DNA reads TGTGCCAGCAGCTTAGGATTCCTGCGACAGTCTAATGAAAAACTGTTTTTT. As protein: CASSLGFLRQSNEKLFF.

V is TRBV7-9 and J is TRBJ1-1; maybe TRBD1 (5 bases). The germline gives CDR1 SEHNR, CDR2 FQNEAQ (reference sequence). CDR3 length equals 15 residues. Trimming took off 2 bases at V and 2 bases at J, with 12 bases between the two ends. The CDR3 sequence is CASSLTQGRNTEAFF. CDR3 sequence (DNA): TGTGCCAGCAGCTTAACCCAGGGCCGTAACACTGAAGCTTTCTTT.

The chain joins TRBV29-1 to TRBJ2-6, with a possible D match to TRBD1 (5 bases). With 2 bases removed from V and 2 bases from J, the gap between germline ends came to 7 bases. The CDR3 totals 14 residues. From germline, CDR1 is SQVTM and CDR2 ANQGSEA. CDR3 loop: CSVEQGAGANVLTF. CDR3 nucleotide sequence: TGCAGCGTTGAACAGGGTGCTGGGGCCAACGTCCTGACTTTC. Variable domain in full (rest from reference TRBV29-1 and TRBJ2-6): SAVISQKPSRDICQRGTSLTIQCQVDSQVTMMFWYRQQPGQSLTLIATANQGSEATYESGFVIDKFPISRPNLTFSTLTVSNMSPEDSSIYLCSVEQGAGANVLTFGAGSRLTVL.

Only a few counts were recorded for this clone. The chain combines TRBV2 with TRBJ2-4, with 8 nucleotides matching TRBD2. V was pared by 2 bases and J by 9 bases, with 9 bases of the junction left unmatched. Germline CDR1 SNHLY, CDR2 FYNNEI. This CDR3 spans 15 amino acids. CDR3 sequence: CASSETSLRGGIQYF. The CDR3 nucleotides read TGTGCCAGCAGTGAAACGAGCCTCCGGGGGGGCATTCAGTACTTC.

The rearrangement joins TRBV2 to TRBJ1-3; TRBD1 might be the D (5 bases). Trimming left V 3 bases short and J 3 bases short, with 9 bases between. The CDR3 spans 14 residues. Germline V gene lookup returns CDR1 SNHLY and CDR2 FYNNEI. CDR3 sequence (DNA): TGTGCCAGCAGTGAGGGGCCCTTTGGAAACACCATATATTTT. It yields the protein CASSEGPFGNTIYF.

Remarks on this clone: The same CDR3 is also encoded by other DNA sequences in this sample. The chain employs TRBV6-5 and TRBJ2-3; 12 bases are shared with TRBD2. The junction had 3 bases not matched to a gene; V was cut back by 2 bases and J by 3 bases. The CDR3 runs to 16 residues. Germline V lookup: CDR1 MNHEY, CDR2 SVGAGI. CDR3: CASSYGTSGGTDTQYF. The DNA of the CDR3 is TGTGCCAGCAGTTACGGAACTAGCGGGGGGACAGATACGCAGTATTTT.

The rearrangement uses TRBV18 and TRBJ1-1, with D perhaps TRBD1 (6 bases). Trimming shortened V by 6 bases and J by 1 base, and 12 bases separated the two germline ends. The CDR3 runs to 14 residues. Germline V gene data show CDR1 as KGHSH and CDR2 as LQKENI. The CDR3 DNA reads TGTGCCAGCTCCCAAACAGGGCGGAACACTGAAGCTTTCTTT. It is translated as CASSQTGRNTEAFF.

This clone has only a few counts. CDR3 in amino acids: CASSARPQANYGYTF. The CDR3 region has the DNA TGCGCCAGCAGCGCTCGCCCACAGGCGAACTATGGCTACACCTTC. This chain links TRBV5-1 with TRBJ1-2; D is possibly TRBD1 (5 bases). Germline loops: CDR1 SGHRS, CDR2 YFSETQ. The V end was cut by 4 bases, the J end by 2 bases, with 15 bases between. The CDR3 covers 15 residues.

The chain is built from TRBV14 and TRBJ2-3; 8 positions agree with TRBD2. This CDR3 is built from 13 residues. In germline, CDR1 is SGHDN, CDR2 FVKESK. V lost 3 bases and J lost 8; bases outside the gene matches: 4. CDR3 nucleotide sequence: TGTGCCAGCAGCCAGTTAGCGGGGAGTACGCAGTATTTT. Its protein is CASSQLAGSTQYF.

A few counts support this clone. In nucleotides, the CDR3 is TGTGCCAGCAGCCAAGGGGGATTCTACGAGCAGTACTTC. Translation: CASSQGGFYEQYF. The J gene is TRBJ2-7, the V gene TRBV4-2; unclear D gene. Trimming removed 1 base at V and 3 bases at J, with 7 bases between. The CDR3 contains 13 residues. The germline V gene encodes CDR1 LGHNA and CDR2 YNFKEQ.

This rearrangement joins TRBV4-1 to TRBJ1-1; TRBD1 is a possible D gene (5 bases). The germline gives CDR1 MGHRA, CDR2 YSYEKL. Trimming removed 0 bases at V and 1 base at J, with 9 bases between. The CDR3 has 15 residues. The CDR3 DNA sequence: TGCGCCAGCAGCCAAGATCCAGGGCCGAACACTGAAGCTTTCTTT. This sequence encodes CASSQDPGPNTEAFF.

The CDR3 nucleotides read TGTGCCACCAGTGATTTAAGCACAGATACGCAGTATTTT. Translating it yields CATSDLSTDTQYF. V and J are TRBV24-1 and TRBJ2-3; D not certain. The ends were cut back, 1 base at V and 0 bases at J, with 1 base in the middle. The germline gives CDR1 KGHDR, CDR2 SFDVKD. The CDR3 is 13 amino acids.

The chain links TRBV19 to TRBJ2-5; D is possibly TRBD2 (5 bases). The CDR3 runs to 12 residues. V lost 4 bases and J 14 bases, leaving 17 bases between the germline ends. Germline loops: CDR1 LNHDA, CDR2 SQIVND (reference sequence). CDR3 amino acids: CASSNVLGDIYF. CDR3 nucleotide sequence: TGTGCCAGTAGTAACGTATTGGGAGATATTTACTTC.

The rearrangement links TRBV9 to TRBJ2-2; no clear D. The ends were cut back, 0 bases at V and 5 bases at J, with 8 bases in the middle. The V gene's germline CDR1 is SGDLS and CDR2 YYNGEE. This CDR3 is built from 14 residues. The CDR3: CASSVAGVTGELFF. The DNA of the CDR3 is TGTGCCAGCAGCGTAGCTGGGGTGACCGGGGAGCTGTTTTTT.

The chain carries TRBV2 and TRBJ2-7; D is unclear. Germline values: CDR1 SNHLY, CDR2 FYNNEI. The CDR3 consists of 11 residues. V lost 7 bases and J 2 bases, leaving 6 bases between the germline ends. The CDR3 DNA is TGTGCCAGCACTGGGGCCTACGAGCAGTACTTC. Translating it yields CASTGAYEQYF.

J is TRBJ2-7 and V is TRBV10-2; 7 bases map to TRBD2. The CDR3 is 15 residues long. Germline V gene data show CDR1 as WSHSY and CDR2 as SAAADI. V was pared by 3 bases and J by 6 bases, with 11 bases of the junction left unmatched. CDR3 sequence (DNA): TGCGCCAGCAGTGATCCGTCTAGCGGAAGAGGCGAGCAGTACTTC. Translation gives CASSDPSSGRGEQYF.

The count of this clone is one. The rearrangement links TRBV30 to TRBJ2-3; no definite D call. The CDR3 has 12 amino acids. The germline V and J ends were trimmed by 3 bases and 2 bases, with 6 bases remaining between them. Per germline, CDR1 GTSNPN and CDR2 SVGIG (reference sequence). CDR3 loop: CAWSPDTDTQYF. The CDR3 bases are TGTGCCTGGAGCCCAGACACAGATACGCAGTATTTT. The variable domain in full, completed from reference TRBV30 and TRBJ2-3, reads SQTIHQWPATLVQPVGSPLSLECTVEGTSNPNLYWYRQAAGRGLQLLFYSVGIGQISSEVPQNLSASRPQDRQFILSSKKLLLSDSGFYLCAWSPDTDTQYFGPGTRLTVL.

Note on this clone: Other DNA sequences in the same sample also yield this CDR3. The chain uses TRBV7-9 and TRBJ1-2, with D unclear. With 1 base removed from V and 0 bases from J, the gap between germline ends came to 9 bases. Per germline, CDR1 SEHNR and CDR2 FQNEAQ (reference sequence). The CDR3 is made up of 15 amino acids. CDR3 in DNA: TGTGCCAGCAGCTTAGACCGGGGAGCTAACTATGGCTACACCTTC. It encodes CASSLDRGANYGYTF.

The count of this clone is one. The chain recombines TRBV30 with TRBJ2-7; 11 bases agree with TRBD2. V dropped 4 bases and J dropped 2; count of bases not matched to a gene: 1. The germline V gene encodes CDR1 GTSNPN and CDR2 SVGIG (reference sequence). This CDR3 region has 13 residues. CDR3 sequence (DNA): TGTGCCTGGAAACTAGCGGGAGCCTACGAGCAGTACTTC. This codes for CAWKLAGAYEQYF.

The chain couples TRBV11-3 to TRBJ2-1, with D unclear. Germline CDR1 SGHNT, CDR2 YENEEA. V lost 5 bases and J 5 bases, leaving 13 bases between the germline ends. The CDR3 is 14 amino acids. In nucleotides, the CDR3 is TGTGCCAGCAGCCACCGGACGGAAAACAATGAGCAGTTCTTC. Residues: CASSHRTENNEQFF.

The chain couples TRBV6-5 to TRBJ1-1; no clear D. Germline CDR1 MNHEY, CDR2 SVGAGI. V lost 0 bases to trimming and J lost 4 bases, with 9 bases between them. The CDR3 has 14 amino acids. The DNA for the CDR3 is TGTGCCAGCAGTTACTCCCTATCCGGCACTGAAGCTTTCTTT. The encoded protein is CASSYSLSGTEAFF.

This clone was seen just once. The chain has TRBV7-6 and TRBJ2-2, with D perhaps TRBD2 (5 bases). Germline V gene lookup returns CDR1 SGHVS and CDR2 FNYEAQ. The V gene lost 1 base and the J gene lost 3 bases, with 18 bases spanning the gap. The CDR3 covers 18 residues. The CDR3 bases are TGTGCCAGCAGCTTAGTGGCCCCTAGCCGCCTTTACACCGGGGAGCTGTTTTTT. Amino acids: CASSLVAPSRLYTGELFF. Looking up the rest from reference TRBV7-6 and TRBJ2-2 gives the full variable domain: GAGVSQSPRYKVTKRGQDVALRCDPISGHVSLYWYRQALGQGPEFLTYFNYEAQQDKSGLPNDRFSAERPEGSISTLTIQRTEQRDSAMYRCASSLVAPSRLYTGELFFGEGSRLTVL.

J is TRBJ1-1 and V is TRBV6-5, with D possibly matching TRBD1 (5 bases). Germline loops: CDR1 MNHEY, CDR2 SVGAGI. The CDR3 has 15 amino acids. The V gene lost 5 bases and the J gene lost 7 bases, with 20 bases spanning the gap. The CDR3 region has the DNA TGTGCCAGCAGTCCCTCCGGGGCAGGGAGGGATGAAGCTTTCTTT. Its translation: CASSPSGAGRDEAFF.

This clone appeared once. J is TRBJ2-3 and V is TRBV3-1 (or the pseudogene TRBV3-2), with a tentative D call TRBD1 (6 bases). This CDR3 comprises 15 residues. Between the trimmed V and J ends, which lost 0 bases and 9 bases, there was a span of 16 bases. Germline V lookup: CDR1 LGHDT, CDR2 YNNKEL (reference sequence). In DNA form, the CDR3 reads TGTGCCAGCAGCCAAGATCAGAGGACAGCATTCACGCAGTATTTT. Protein product: CASSQDQRTAFTQYF.

The V call is TRBV3-1 (or the pseudogene TRBV3-2), the J call TRBJ2-1, with unresolved D. CDR3 size: 13 residues. Trimming took 0 bases from V and 15 from J, leaving 15 bases between them. In germline, CDR1 is LGHDT, CDR2 YNNKEL (reference sequence). CDR3 nucleotides: TGTGCCAGCAGCCAAGATCAGAGACCATCACGGTTCTTC. It codes for CASSQDQRPSRFF.

The gene calls are TRBV11-2 and TRBJ2-3; a possible D gene is TRBD2 (6 bases). Trimming removed 6 bases from V and 2 bases from J, with 15 bases in between. There are 15 residues in the CDR3. CDR1 is SGHAT, CDR2 FQNNGV, per germline. In nucleotides, the CDR3 is TGTGCCAGCAGTCGGGACTCAGGAATCACAGATACGCAGTATTTT. Amino acids: CASSRDSGITDTQYF.

CDR3 loop: CASSAQQGAGSYNEQFF. The CDR3 nucleotides are TGTGCCAGTAGTGCACAACAGGGGGCGGGCTCCTACAATGAGCAGTTCTTC. The V gene is TRBV19, the J gene TRBJ2-1, with 9 nucleotides matching TRBD1. The V and J ends lost 5 bases and 0 bases, in that order; junction bases with no gene match: 8. The CDR3 has 17 amino acids. CDR1 and CDR2 from the germline V gene are LNHDA and SQIVND (reference sequence).

V gene TRBV4-3 combines with J gene TRBJ2-2; no clear D. V gave up 0 bases and J gave up 6 bases, with 5 bases separating them. The CDR3 has 13 amino acids. CDR1 and CDR2 (germline): LGHNA, YSLEER. The CDR3, as DNA: TGCGCCAGCAGCCAAGAAAGGGCCGGGGAGCTGTTTTTT. Translating gives CASSQERAGELFF.

This clone was counted a single time. The chain employs TRBV5-1 and TRBJ1-5; the D gene is possibly TRBD1 (5 bases). The CDR3 totals 15 residues. Trimming pared 3 bases from V and 0 bases from J, leaving 10 bases between. Germline V gives CDR1 SGHRS, CDR2 YFSETQ. The CDR3 DNA reads TGCGCCAGCAGCTCCGGGGGTTCTAGCAATCAGCCCCAGCATTTT. Amino acids: CASSSGGSSNQPQHF.

The gene calls are TRBV2 and TRBJ2-5, with a tentative D call TRBD1 (5 bases). Per germline, CDR1 SNHLY and CDR2 FYNNEI. The CDR3 contains 13 residues. V lost 5 bases to trimming and J lost 5 bases, with 12 bases between them. The CDR3 DNA follows: TGTGCCAGCAGTCAGGGTCCTCGGGAGACCCAGTACTTC. The encoded protein is CASSQGPRETQYF.